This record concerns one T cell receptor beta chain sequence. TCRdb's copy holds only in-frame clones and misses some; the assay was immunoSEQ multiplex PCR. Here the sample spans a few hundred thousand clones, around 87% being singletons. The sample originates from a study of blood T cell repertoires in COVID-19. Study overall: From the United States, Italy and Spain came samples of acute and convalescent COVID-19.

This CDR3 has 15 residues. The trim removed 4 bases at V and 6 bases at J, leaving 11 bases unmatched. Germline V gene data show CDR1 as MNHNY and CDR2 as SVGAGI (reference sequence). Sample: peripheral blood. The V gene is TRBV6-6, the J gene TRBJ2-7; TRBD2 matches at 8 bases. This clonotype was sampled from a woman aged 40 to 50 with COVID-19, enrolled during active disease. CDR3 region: CASSSLREGNTEQYF. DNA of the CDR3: TGTGCCAGCAGTTCCCTACGGGAGGGAAATACCGAGCAGTACTTC.